This TCR beta chain was identified in a study of T-cell memory formation after mild COVID-19. Study-wide findings and caveats: Second-wave clones peaking on day 37 lacked confirmed SARS-CoV-2 specificity. The main location of contracting CD4+ clones was CM and EM, and that of contracting CD8+ clones was EMRA.

Barcoded TCR alpha and TCR beta cDNA libraries with UMIs came from 5'RACE using constant-segment primers. TCRdb reprocessed the 5' RACE reads with MiXCR, giving one entry per CDR3 protein. The data contain about 280,000 distinct CDR3 sequences, roughly 8% of them singletons. Trimming shortened V by 4 bases and J by 10 bases, and 10 bases separated the two germline ends. This CDR3 comprises 11 residues. CDR1 and CDR2 (germline): SEHNR, FQNEAQ (reference sequence). This clonotype was seen only a few times. Antigen: not known. Sequencing was performed on PBMCs or a T cell subset sorted from them (not recorded which). The chain couples TRBV7-9 to TRBJ2-5; D might be TRBD1 (5 bases). The clonotype was recovered from a man aged 18 to 29 who had mild COVID-19 (a few samples of this study predate the infection). Cell type and time point are not known. Here the CDR3 reads CASSWQGVQYF. CDR3 DNA sequence: TGTGCCAGCAGCTGGCAAGGGGTCCAGTACTTC.